A selection of T cell receptor beta chains follows, all from one sample in a study of shared clonotypes between healthy human individuals. TCRdb's copy holds only in-frame clones and misses some; the assay was immunoSEQ multiplex PCR. This table has about 2 million clones, 85% to 95% appearing once. The sequenced sample consisted of naive CD8+ T cells sorted from blood. The origin of the receptors is a man younger than 35 in good health. Both conserved end residues are part of each CDR3. A D gene is named only where the DNA matches it firmly. Clone size appears in some rows only: once, few, many, or a class for an expanded clone.

TRBJ2-2	-	TRBV4-3	-	CASSQDTGTVNTGELFF	TGCGCCAGCAGCCAAGATACAGGGACGGTGAACACCGGGGAGCTGTTTTTT
TRBJ2-7	-	TRBV27	-	CASSLSASYEQYF	TGTGCCAGCAGTTTATCGGCAAGCTACGAGCAGTACTTC
TRBJ2-3	TRBD2	TRBV7-7	once	CASSPTSGHGTDTQYF	TGTGCTAGCAGTCCAACTAGCGGGCATGGGACAGATACGCAGTATTTT
TRBJ2-1	-	TRBV10-2	-	CASSRGGGSEQFF	TGCGCCAGCAGTCGGGGAGGGGGGAGTGAGCAGTTCTTC
TRBJ1-2	-	TRBV7-2	once	CASSLATPGNYGYTF	TGTGCCAGCAGCTTAGCGACTCCGGGGAACTATGGCTACACCTTC
TRBJ2-7	TRBD1	TRBV7-6	-	CASSFGTGYEQYF	TGTGCCAGCAGCTTCGGGACAGGCTACGAGCAGTACTTC
TRBJ1-2	-	TRBV4-3	-	CASSQDGGQSHGYTF	TGCGCCAGCAGCCAAGATGGAGGGCAGAGCCATGGCTACACCTTC
TRBJ2-7	TRBD2	TRBV7-9	-	CASSLANSGNLEQYF	TGTGCCAGCAGCTTAGCGAACAGCGGGAATCTCGAGCAGTACTTC
TRBJ2-7	-	TRBV5-1	-	CASSLASTYEQYF	TGCGCCAGCAGCTTGGCGTCTACTTACGAGCAGTACTTC
TRBJ1-6	-	TRBV30	few	CAWSGGSRGSPLHF	TGTGCCTGGAGCGGGGGGAGTAGGGGTTCACCCCTCCACTTT
TRBJ1-2	-	TRBV6-5	-	CASSYPGSGGYTF	TGTGCCAGCAGTTACCCCGGTTCGGGTGGCTACACCTTC
TRBJ2-7	TRBD2	TRBV2	-	CASSPLTSGGSTYEQYF	TGTGCCAGCAGTCCCCTGACTAGCGGGGGGTCGACCTACGAGCAGTACTTC
TRBJ1-2	-	TRBV28	-	CASSSYVATGYRTLGYGYTF	TGTGCCAGCAGTTCCTACGTGGCAACAGGCTATAGAACCTTGGGCTATGGCTACACCTTC
TRBJ2-2	-	TRBV7-9	-	CASSSGPGAGELFF	TGTGCCAGCAGCTCAGGCCCAGGGGCCGGGGAGCTGTTTTTT
TRBJ1-5	-	TRBV28	-	CASSFPPGPVFKEDQPQHF	TGTGCCAGCAGTTTCCCCCCAGGGCCCGTCTTTAAGGAGGATCAGCCCCAGCATTTT
TRBJ2-5	TRBD2	TRBV9	-	CASSPAGGPTGTQYF	TGTGCCAGCAGCCCAGCGGGAGGCCCCACCGGGACCCAGTACTTC
TRBJ1-3	-	TRBV7-9	-	CASSLPDPSSGNTIYF	TGTGCCAGCAGCTTGCCCGACCCCAGCTCTGGAAACACCATATATTTT
TRBJ1-3	-	TRBV19	-	CASLGGWSTIYF	TGTGCCAGTCTAGGCGGTTGGAGCACCATATATTTT
TRBJ2-2	TRBD2	TRBV4-3	-	CASSQGAGVTGELFF	TGCGCCAGCAGCCAGGGTGCGGGGGTCACCGGGGAGCTGTTTTTT
TRBJ2-7	TRBD2	TRBV4-3	-	CASSPAGGDYEQYF	TGCGCCAGCAGCCCAGCGGGAGGGGACTACGAGCAGTACTTC
TRBJ2-2	-	TRBV23-1	-	CASGDANTGELFF	TGCGCCAGCGGAGATGCGAACACCGGGGAGCTGTTTTTT
TRBJ1-1	-	TRBV6-6	-	CASSYPPAGGNTEAFF	TGTGCCAGCAGTTACCCTCCGGCCGGCGGGAACACTGAAGCTTTCTTT
TRBJ2-7	-	TRBV6-1	-	CASSEGEPSYEQYF	TGTGCCAGCAGTGAGGGCGAACCCTCCTACGAGCAGTACTTC
TRBJ1-2	-	TRBV7-9	-	CASSLPHDSGYTF	TGTGCCAGCAGCTTACCCCACGATAGTGGCTACACCTTC
TRBJ1-1	-	TRBV30	-	CAWRELGPTEAFF	TGTGCCTGGAGGGAGCTCGGACCCACTGAAGCTTTCTTT
TRBJ1-3	-	TRBV7-8	-	CASSLVGEGQGNTIYF	TGTGCCAGCAGCTTAGTTGGAGAGGGGCAAGGAAACACCATATATTTT
TRBJ1-4	TRBD1	TRBV15	-	CATALGTANEKLFF	TGTGCCACCGCTCTGGGGACAGCTAATGAAAAACTGTTTTTT
TRBJ2-5	TRBD1	TRBV28	-	CASSLTGGEETQYF	TGTGCCAGCAGTCTGACAGGGGGCGAGGAGACCCAGTACTTC
TRBJ1-1	-	TRBV19	-	CASSIRDWNTEAFF	TGTGCCAGTAGTATCCGGGACTGGAATACTGAAGCTTTCTTT
TRBJ2-2	-	TRBV7-9	-	CASSTLTSWTGELFF	TGTGCCAGCAGCACCCTTACTAGTTGGACCGGGGAGCTGTTTTTT
TRBJ2-4	-	TRBV6-1	-	CASSEGDRDTFLAKNIQYF	TGTGCCAGCAGTGAAGGGGACCGCGATACTTTCTTAGCCAAAAACATTCAGTACTTC
TRBJ2-1	TRBD1	TRBV6-5	-	CASSYSTGADEQFF	TGTGCCAGCAGTTACTCGACAGGGGCGGATGAGCAGTTCTTC
TRBJ2-5	-	TRBV7-9	-	CASSSNRDTVRETQYF	TGTGCCAGCAGCTCCAACCGGGACACGGTGAGAGAGACCCAGTACTTC
TRBJ2-3	TRBD1	TRBV28	-	CASSPIFLGQDRDLPDTQYF	TGTGCCAGCAGCCCAATATTCCTTGGGCAAGACAGGGACCTACCAGATACGCAGTATTTT
TRBJ2-7	-	TRBV7-9	-	CATFRGPDYEQYF	TGTGCCACCTTCAGGGGTCCCGACTACGAGCAGTACTTC
TRBJ2-2	-	TRBV9	-	CASSLEPATGELFF	TGTGCCAGCAGTCTTGAACCTGCCACCGGGGAGCTGTTTTTT
TRBJ2-5	-	TRBV27	-	CASSPLGGSETQYF	TGTGCCAGCAGCCCTCTGGGGGGATCGGAGACCCAGTACTTC
TRBJ1-4	TRBD1	TRBV6-6	once	CASSYKQGANEKLFF	TGTGCCAGCAGTTACAAACAGGGGGCTAATGAAAAACTGTTTTTT
TRBJ1-1	-	TRBV4-2	-	CASSQEDLNTEAFF	TGTGCCAGCAGCCAAGAGGACCTGAACACTGAAGCTTTCTTT
TRBJ2-7	-	TRBV10-1	-	CATTRESSYEQYF	TGCGCCACGACTAGGGAGAGCTCCTACGAGCAGTACTTC
TRBJ2-5	TRBD1	TRBV6-5	once	CASTSWDSLQETQYF	TGTGCCAGCACCTCTTGGGACAGCCTTCAAGAGACCCAGTACTTC
TRBJ2-3	TRBD2	TRBV5-6	-	CASSSLLGLAGADTQYF	TGTGCCAGCAGCTCCCTCTTGGGGCTAGCGGGAGCAGATACGCAGTATTTT
TRBJ1-4	-	TRBV4-1	once	CASSWMGEKLSF	TGCGCCAGCAGCTGGATGGGTGAAAAACTGTCTTTT